Below are 15 T cell receptor beta chains sequenced from a single sample in a study of T cells after yellow fever vaccination. TCRdb recomputed calls from the 5' RACE reads with MiXCR, one row per CDR3 protein. The sample shows hundreds of thousands of distinct CDR3 sequences, about 19% of them seen only once. The sample here was PBMCs, taken before the yellow fever booster vaccination. The source is a man aged 18 to 29 who received the YFV17D yellow fever vaccine.

This clonotype was observed a handful of times. This chain connects TRBV7-6 to TRBJ2-7, with D unresolved. This CDR3 comprises 15 residues. V was trimmed by 5 bases and J by 0 bases, leaving 14 bases between them. Looked up from germline, CDR1 is SGHVS and CDR2 is FNYEAQ. CDR3 residues: CASSRGSETSYEQYF. The CDR3 bases are TGTGCCAGCAGCCGTGGGTCAGAGACCTCCTACGAGCAGTACTTC.

The rearrangement uses TRBV20-1 and TRBJ2-5, with TRBD2 matching 9 bases. The CDR3 consists of 13 residues. After removal of 6 bases from V and 1 base from J, the junction contained 3 bases not matched to a gene. Germline assignment: CDR1 DFQATT and CDR2 SNEGSKA (reference sequence). CDR3 sequence: CSAVAGAQETQYF. The CDR3 region has the DNA TGCAGTGCAGTAGCGGGGGCCCAAGAGACCCAGTACTTC.

The table lists this clonotype with a few counts. The gene calls are TRBV15 and TRBJ2-6; D uncertain. Germline loops: CDR1 LNHNV, CDR2 YYDKDF (reference sequence). The V end was cut by 1 base, the J end by 0 bases, with 10 bases between. The CDR3 covers 17 residues. The CDR3 nucleotides read TGTGCCACCAGCAGAGGGTTGAGAGGCTCTGGGGCCAACGTCCTGACTTTC. This encodes CATSRGLRGSGANVLTF.

The J gene is TRBJ2-6, the V gene TRBV2; the D call may be TRBD1 or TRBD2 (6 bases each). This CDR3 comprises 16 residues. CDR1 is SNHLY, CDR2 FYNNEI, per germline. V gave up 4 bases and J gave up 2 bases, with 12 bases separating them. The CDR3 spells CASSGSRGAGANVLTF. CDR3 sequence (DNA): TGTGCCAGCAGTGGATCGAGGGGGGCTGGGGCCAACGTCCTGACTTTC. Based on the CDR3 plus reference TRBV2 and TRBJ2-6, the full variable domain is EPEVTQTPSHQVTQMGQEVILRCVPISNHLYFYWYRQILGQKVEFLVSFYNNEISEKSEIFDDQFSVERPDGSNFTLKIRSTKLEDSAMYFCASSGSRGAGANVLTFGAGSRLTVL.

This chain links TRBV7-3 with TRBJ2-1, with 12 bases identical to TRBD2. The V gene end was trimmed by 5 bases and the J gene end by 5 bases; junction bases not matched to a gene: 10. The CDR3 is 17 amino acids. Germline CDR1 SGHTA, CDR2 FQGTGA. CDR3 amino acids: CASSASTSGGRHNEQFF. The CDR3 DNA is TGTGCCAGCAGCGCCTCCACTAGCGGGGGGCGCCACAATGAGCAGTTCTTC.

The chain uses TRBV6-4 and TRBJ2-3; maybe TRBD2 (5 bases). With 8 bases removed from V and 1 base from J, the gap between germline ends came to 16 bases. CDR1 is MRHNA and CDR2 is SNTAGT in the germline V gene. The CDR3 length is 15 residues. The CDR3 coding sequence is TGTGCCAGCCAATCGGGGAACGGAGGCACAGATACGCAGTATTTT. It codes for CASQSGNGGTDTQYF.

This clonotype turned up a few times. This chain uses TRBV12-3 or TRBV12-4 with TRBJ2-2, with TRBD1 matching over 7 bases. Germline trimming cut 6 bases from V and 4 bases from J; bases unmatched to any gene: 8. CDR3 size: 15 residues. CDR3 bases: TGTGCCAGCAGCCACCGGGGACAGCCCACCGGGGAGCTGTTTTTT. The encoded protein is CASSHRGQPTGELFF.

This clonotype was recorded a few times. The chain employs TRBV25-1 and TRBJ2-5; TRBD2 might be the D (6 bases). Trimming shortened V by 3 bases and J by 4 bases, and 15 bases separated the two germline ends. Looked up from germline, CDR1 is MGHDK and CDR2 is SYGVNS. This CDR3 is 15 amino acids long. CDR3 amino acids: CASSDGGGFAETQYF. The CDR3 bases are TGTGCCAGCAGTGATGGTGGGGGGTTCGCAGAGACCCAGTACTTC.

This clonotype was observed a handful of times. The CDR3 DNA sequence: TGTGCCAGCACCTTCGGGACTTCGTACGAGCAGTACTTC. As protein: CASTFGTSYEQYF. The chain combines TRBV7-9 with TRBJ2-7, with D possibly TRBD2 on 6 matching bases. From germline, CDR1 is SEHNR and CDR2 FQNEAQ (reference sequence). The germline V and J ends were trimmed by 7 bases and 4 bases, with 14 bases remaining between them. This CDR3 region has 13 residues.

This sequence joins TRBV20-1 and TRBJ2-5; 8 nucleotides match TRBD2. Unmatched junction bases numbered 6, after V lost 3 bases and J lost 3 bases. The CDR3 totals 14 residues. Germline V lookup: CDR1 DFQATT, CDR2 SNEGSKA (reference sequence). CDR3 amino acids: CSASLGLGKETQYF. For the CDR3, the DNA is TGCAGTGCTAGCTTGGGACTAGGAAAAGAGACCCAGTACTTC.

This chain uses TRBV7-9 with TRBJ1-1; D gene unclear. Trimming removed 3 bases from V and 6 bases from J, with 8 bases in between. CDR1 is SEHNR and CDR2 is FQNEAQ in the germline V gene (reference sequence). The CDR3 extends over 12 amino acids. CDR3 loop: CASSFQTAEAFF. DNA of the CDR3: TGTGCCAGCAGCTTTCAAACAGCTGAAGCTTTCTTT.

In this sample, this clonotype turned up a few times. The chain couples TRBV7-2 to TRBJ2-1, with 15 bases lining up with TRBD2. This CDR3 is built from 15 residues. Germline values: CDR1 SGHTA, CDR2 FQGNSA. The V segment lost 5 bases and the J segment 7 bases; nucleotides outside the gene matches: 3. The CDR3 sequence is CASSGTSGGKNEQFF. DNA of the CDR3: TGTGCCAGCAGCGGGACTAGCGGGGGGAAAAATGAGCAGTTCTTC.

This clonotype was detected ten times or more. The chain employs TRBV7-8 and TRBJ2-7; maybe TRBD2 (6 bases). V gave up 3 bases and J gave up 1 base, with 16 bases separating them. Germline CDR1 reads SGHVS; CDR2 reads FQNEAQ. The CDR3 consists of 16 residues. The CDR3 loop is CASSLGILGGSYEQYV. CDR3 DNA: TGTGCCAGCAGCTTGGGGATTTTGGGGGGATCCTACGAGCAGTACGTC.

This clonotype has only a few counts. V and J are TRBV4-3 and TRBJ2-1; 9 bases are shared with TRBD2. Germline V gene lookup returns CDR1 LGHNA and CDR2 YSLEER. The CDR3 is 17 amino acids. V lost 3 bases, J lost 8 bases, and 14 bases stayed unmatched. DNA of the CDR3: TGCGCCAGCAGCCATGTATTAGCGGGGGATGATACGGATGAGCAGTTCTTC. Translated, it gives CASSHVLAGDDTDEQFF.

With respect to this clonotype: The junction and the germline gene differ at one end; a read error may be behind it. This chain joins TRBV4-3 and TRBJ1-2, with D uncertain. The germline gives CDR1 LGHNA, CDR2 YSLEER. This CDR3 spans 12 amino acids. The CDR3 loop is CASSEDGYGYTF. The CDR3 DNA reads as TGCGCCAGCAGCGAAGACGGTTATGGCTACACCTTC.